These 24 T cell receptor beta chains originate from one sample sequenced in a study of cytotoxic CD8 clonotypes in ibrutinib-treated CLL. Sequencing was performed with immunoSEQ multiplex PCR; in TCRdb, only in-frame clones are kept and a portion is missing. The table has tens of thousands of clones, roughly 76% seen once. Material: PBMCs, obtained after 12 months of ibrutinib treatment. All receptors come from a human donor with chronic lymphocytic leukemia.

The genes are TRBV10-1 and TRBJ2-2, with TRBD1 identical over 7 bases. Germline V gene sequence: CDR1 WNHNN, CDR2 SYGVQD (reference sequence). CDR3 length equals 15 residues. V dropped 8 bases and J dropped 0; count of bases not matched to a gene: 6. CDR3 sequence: CASSRTGSNTGELFF. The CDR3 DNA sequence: TGCGCCAGCTCACGGACAGGATCGAACACCGGGGAGCTGTTTTTT.

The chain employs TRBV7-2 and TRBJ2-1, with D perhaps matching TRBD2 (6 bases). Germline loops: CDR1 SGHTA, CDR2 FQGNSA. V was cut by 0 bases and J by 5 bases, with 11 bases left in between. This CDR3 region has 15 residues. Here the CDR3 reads CASSLAGGVNNEQFF. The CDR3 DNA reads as TGTGCCAGCAGCTTAGCCGGCGGGGTCAACAATGAGCAGTTCTTC.

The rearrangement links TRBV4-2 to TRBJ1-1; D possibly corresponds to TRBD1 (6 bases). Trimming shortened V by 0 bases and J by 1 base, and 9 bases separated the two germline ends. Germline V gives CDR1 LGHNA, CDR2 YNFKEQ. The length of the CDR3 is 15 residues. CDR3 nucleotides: TGTGCCAGCAGCCAAGAACAGGGTTCGAACACTGAAGCTTTCTTT. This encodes CASSQEQGSNTEAFF.

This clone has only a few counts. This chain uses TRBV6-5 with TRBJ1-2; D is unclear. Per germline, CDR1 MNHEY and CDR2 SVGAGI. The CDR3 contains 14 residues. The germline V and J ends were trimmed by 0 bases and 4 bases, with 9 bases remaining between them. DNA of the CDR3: TGTGCCAGCAGTTACTCTGAGACAAGCTATGGCTACACCTTC. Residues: CASSYSETSYGYTF.

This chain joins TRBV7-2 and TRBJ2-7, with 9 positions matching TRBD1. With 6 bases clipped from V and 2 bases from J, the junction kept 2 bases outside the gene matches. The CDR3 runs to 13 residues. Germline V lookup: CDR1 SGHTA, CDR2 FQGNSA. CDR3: CASRTGGAYEQYF. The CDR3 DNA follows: TGTGCCAGCAGGACAGGGGGGGCCTACGAGCAGTACTTC.

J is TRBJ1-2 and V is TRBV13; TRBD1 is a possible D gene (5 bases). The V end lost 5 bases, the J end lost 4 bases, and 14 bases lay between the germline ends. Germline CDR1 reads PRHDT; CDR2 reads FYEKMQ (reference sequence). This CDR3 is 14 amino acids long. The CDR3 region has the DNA TGTGCCAGCAGCCTCTGGGGCGCGGGCTATGGCTACACCTTC. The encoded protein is CASSLWGAGYGYTF.

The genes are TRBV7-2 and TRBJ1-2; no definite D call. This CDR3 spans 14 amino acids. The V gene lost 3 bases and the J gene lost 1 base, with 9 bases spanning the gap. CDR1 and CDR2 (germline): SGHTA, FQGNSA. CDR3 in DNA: TGTGCCAGCAGCTTGGACCGAAATAACTATGGCTACACCTTC. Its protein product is CASSLDRNNYGYTF.

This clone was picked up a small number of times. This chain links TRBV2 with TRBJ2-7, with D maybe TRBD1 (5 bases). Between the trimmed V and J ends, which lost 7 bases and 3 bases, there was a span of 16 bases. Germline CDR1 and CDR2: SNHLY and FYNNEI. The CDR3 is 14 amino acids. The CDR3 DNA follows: TGTGCCAGCACCTACCCGGCCCAGGGCTACGAGCAGTACTTC. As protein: CASTYPAQGYEQYF. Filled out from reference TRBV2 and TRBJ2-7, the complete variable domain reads EPEVTQTPSHQVTQMGQEVILRCVPISNHLYFYWYRQILGQKVEFLVSFYNNEISEKSEIFDDQFSVERPDGSNFTLKIRSTKLEDSAMYFCASTYPAQGYEQYFGPGTRLTVT.

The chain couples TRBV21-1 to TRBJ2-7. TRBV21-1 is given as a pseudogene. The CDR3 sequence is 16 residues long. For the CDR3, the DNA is TGTGCCAGCAGCAAAAGCTTCTGCCGGGGGCCCTACGAGCAGTACTTC. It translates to CASSKSFCRGPYEQYF.

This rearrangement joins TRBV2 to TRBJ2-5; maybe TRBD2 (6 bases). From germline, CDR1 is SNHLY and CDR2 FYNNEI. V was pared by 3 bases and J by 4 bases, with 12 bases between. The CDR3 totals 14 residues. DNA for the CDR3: TGTGCCAGCAGTGAGGGAGGAGGTCGAGAGACCCAGTACTTC. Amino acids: CASSEGGGRETQYF. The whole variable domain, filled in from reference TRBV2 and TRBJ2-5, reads EPEVTQTPSHQVTQMGQEVILRCVPISNHLYFYWYRQILGQKVEFLVSFYNNEISEKSEIFDDQFSVERPDGSNFTLKIRSTKLEDSAMYFCASSEGGGRETQYFGPGTRLLVL.

The CDR3 here is CASTPGRPNTGELFF. CDR3 in DNA: TGTGCCAGCACCCCGGGGAGGCCGAACACCGGGGAGCTGTTTTTT. The V call is TRBV11-1, the J call TRBJ2-2, with a weak D call TRBD2 (6 bases). The CDR3 spans 15 residues. V was pared by 7 bases and J by 0 bases, with 12 bases between. Germline V lookup: CDR1 SGHAT, CDR2 FQDESV (reference sequence). Looking up the rest from reference TRBV11-1 and TRBJ2-2 gives the full variable domain: EAEVAQSPRYKITEKSQAVAFWCDPISGHATLYWYRQILGQGPELLVQFQDESVVDDSQLPKDRFSAERLKGVDSTLKIQPAELGDSAMYLCASTPGRPNTGELFFGEGSRLTVL.

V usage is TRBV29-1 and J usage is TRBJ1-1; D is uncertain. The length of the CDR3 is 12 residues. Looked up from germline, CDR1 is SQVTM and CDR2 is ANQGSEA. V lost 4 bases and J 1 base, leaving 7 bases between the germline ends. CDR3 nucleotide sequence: TGCAGCGTTGGGGCTTGGAACACTGAAGCTTTCTTT. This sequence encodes CSVGAWNTEAFF.

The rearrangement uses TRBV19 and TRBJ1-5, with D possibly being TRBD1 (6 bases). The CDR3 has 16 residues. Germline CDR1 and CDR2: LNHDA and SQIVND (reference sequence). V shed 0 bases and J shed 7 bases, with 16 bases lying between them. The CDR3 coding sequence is TGTGCCAGTAGTATAGATTCGGTACAGGGCTGGCAGCCCCAGCATTTT. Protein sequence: CASSIDSVQGWQPQHF.

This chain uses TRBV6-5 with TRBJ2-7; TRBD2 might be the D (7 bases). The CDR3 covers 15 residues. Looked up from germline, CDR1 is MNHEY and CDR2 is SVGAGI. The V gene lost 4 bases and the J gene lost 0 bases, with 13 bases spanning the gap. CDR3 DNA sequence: TGTGCCAGCAGTTTGCGGGGGCTCATCTCCTACGAGCAGTACTTC. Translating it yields CASSLRGLISYEQYF.

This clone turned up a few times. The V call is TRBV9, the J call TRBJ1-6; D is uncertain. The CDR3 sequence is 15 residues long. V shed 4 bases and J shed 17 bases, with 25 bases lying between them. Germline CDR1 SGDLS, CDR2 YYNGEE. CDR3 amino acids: CASSPRIVGSLTFHF. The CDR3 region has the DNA TGTGCCAGCAGCCCCCGCATTGTGGGGTCCCTGACGTTCCACTTT.

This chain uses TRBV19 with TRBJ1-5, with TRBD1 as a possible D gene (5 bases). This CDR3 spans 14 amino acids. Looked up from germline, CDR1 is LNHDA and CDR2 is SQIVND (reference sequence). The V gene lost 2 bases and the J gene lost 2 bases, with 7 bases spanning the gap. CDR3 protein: CASSIRGGNQPQHF. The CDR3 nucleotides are TGTGCCAGTAGTATACGAGGGGGCAATCAGCCCCAGCATTTT.

Written as DNA, the CDR3 is TGTGCCAGCACGACTAGCGTAACAGATACGCAGTATTTT. Translating gives CASTTSVTDTQYF. The chain uses TRBV6-1 and TRBJ2-3, with 8 bases fitting TRBD2. Germline loops: CDR1 MNHNS, CDR2 SASEGT. Germline trimming cut 7 bases from V and 3 bases from J; bases unmatched to any gene: 3. This CDR3 is built from 13 residues.

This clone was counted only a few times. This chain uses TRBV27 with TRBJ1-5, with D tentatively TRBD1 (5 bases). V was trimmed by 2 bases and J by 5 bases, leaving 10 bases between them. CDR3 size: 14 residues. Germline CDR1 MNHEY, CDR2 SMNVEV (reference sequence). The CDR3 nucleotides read TGTGCCAGCAGTTTACAGGGAGAGGATCAGCCCCAGCATTTT. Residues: CASSLQGEDQPQHF.

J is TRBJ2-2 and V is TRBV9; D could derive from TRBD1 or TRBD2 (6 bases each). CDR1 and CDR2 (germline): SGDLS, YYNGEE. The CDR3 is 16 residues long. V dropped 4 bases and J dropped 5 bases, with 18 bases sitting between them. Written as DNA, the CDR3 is TGTGCCAGCAGCCCCTTGAGGGGGGCGGATACCGGGGAGCTGTTTTTT. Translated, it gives CASSPLRGADTGELFF.

The CDR3 is CASSVSPLSEQYF. CDR3 in DNA: TGCGCCAGCAGCGTAAGCCCGCTGTCCGAGCAGTACTTC. The rearrangement joins TRBV4-1 to TRBJ2-7, with D hard to call. This CDR3 has 13 residues. CDR1 is MGHRA and CDR2 is YSYEKL in the germline V gene. The germline V and J ends were trimmed by 5 bases and 6 bases, with 14 bases remaining between them.

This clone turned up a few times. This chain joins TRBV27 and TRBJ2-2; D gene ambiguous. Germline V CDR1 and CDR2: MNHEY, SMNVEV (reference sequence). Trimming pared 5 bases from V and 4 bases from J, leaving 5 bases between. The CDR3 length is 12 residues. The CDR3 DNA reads TGTGCCAGCAGTCCGACCACCGGGGAGCTGTTTTTT. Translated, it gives CASSPTTGELFF.

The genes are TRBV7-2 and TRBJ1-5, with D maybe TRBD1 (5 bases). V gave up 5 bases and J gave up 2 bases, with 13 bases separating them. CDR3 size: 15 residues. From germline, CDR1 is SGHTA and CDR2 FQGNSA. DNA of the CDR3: TGTGCCAGCAGCGGGGTCAAGACAGGCAATCAGCCCCAGCATTTT. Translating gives CASSGVKTGNQPQHF. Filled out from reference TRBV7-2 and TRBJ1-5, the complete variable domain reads GAGVSQSPSNKVTEKGKDVELRCDPISGHTALYWYRQSLGQGLEFLIYFQGNSAPDKSGLPSDRFSAERTGGSVSTLTIQRTQQEDSAVYLCASSGVKTGNQPQHFGDGTRLSIL.

Written as DNA, the CDR3 is TGCGCCAGCAGCTCGGCGGCGGGTGCCTACAATGAGCAGTTCTTC. Protein sequence: CASSSAAGAYNEQFF. This rearrangement joins TRBV5-1 to TRBJ2-1, with D perhaps TRBD2 (5 bases). Germline CDR1 SGHRS, CDR2 YFSETQ. Trimming shortened V by 3 bases and J by 2 bases, and 12 bases separated the two germline ends. This CDR3 has 15 amino acids.

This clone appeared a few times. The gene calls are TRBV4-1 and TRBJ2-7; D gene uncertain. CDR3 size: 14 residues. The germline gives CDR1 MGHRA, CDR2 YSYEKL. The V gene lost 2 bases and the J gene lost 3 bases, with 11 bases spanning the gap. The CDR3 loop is CASSQLDRFYEQYF. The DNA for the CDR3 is TGCGCCAGCAGCCAATTGGACCGATTCTACGAGCAGTACTTC.